This T cell receptor (beta chain) was retrieved from a study of radiotherapy plus CTLA-4 blockade in lung cancer. Study information: Objective responses arose in approximately 17% of patients, and 31% experienced disease control. Whole-study results and caveats: Among reported predictors of response, early blood T cell clone dynamics with interferon-beta performed best. Radiotherapy plus ipilimumab was followed by expansion in blood of tumor-derived TCR clones.

Repertoires were generated with immunoSEQ multiplex PCR, while TCRdb's copy carries only in-frame clones and drops some. The repertoire holds roughly 66,000 clones, with about four fifths as singletons. Alongside CTLA-4 blockade with ipilimumab, patients with chemo-refractory metastatic non-small-cell lung cancer received focal radiation. For this clone: Antigen: not known.

Source: peripheral blood, taken from a patient treated with radiotherapy plus ipilimumab. This TCR was sampled from a human donor with non-small cell lung cancer who had a partial response to radiotherapy plus ipilimumab.

CDR3 protein: CASSPPGQKMNTEAFF. CDR3 nucleotide sequence: TGTGCCAGTAGTCCCCCGGGACAGAAGATGAACACTGAAGCTTTCTTT. The chain uses TRBV19 and TRBJ1-1, with TRBD1 matching over 7 bases. This CDR3 has 16 residues. CDR1 is LNHDA and CDR2 is SQIVND in the germline V gene (reference sequence). The J segment lost 0 bases and the V segment lost 5 bases, leaving 9 bases of the junction unmatched.